Sequencing of this T cell receptor beta chain was carried out in a study of T-cell reconstitution after alpha-beta-depleted transplantation in children. Study-wide findings and caveats: The study reportedly traced alpha-beta T cells about two months after transplant to several hundred expanded graft clones.

Unique molecular identifiers were incorporated during preparation of the TCRbeta library. MiXCR, run by TCRdb on the PCR reads, gives a single entry per CDR3 protein. This sample has a few hundred thousand distinct CDR3 sequences, with roughly a tenth found just once. This clonotype was seen ten or more times. Its antigen remains unidentified. The V end was cut by 2 bases, the J end by 7 bases, with 14 bases between. Per germline, CDR1 MDHEN and CDR2 SYDVKM. The CDR3 sequence is 15 residues long. The V call is TRBV28, the J call TRBJ1-4; D perhaps matches TRBD1 (5 bases). The receptor was isolated from a boy younger than two with acute myeloid leukemia, due to receive a stem cell transplant. The sample was PBMCs, taken before TCRalphabeta/CD19-depleted stem cell transplant. The CDR3 bases are TGTGCCAGCAGTTTACCCGCAGGGCCGAGTGAAAAACTGTTTTTT. It translates to CASSLPAGPSEKLFF.